This entry is about one T cell receptor (beta chain). The method was immunoSEQ multiplex PCR; TCRdb's version includes in-frame clones alone and lacks a portion of them. The sample has roughly 50,000 clones, roughly 87% seen once. Trimming removed 10 bases at V and 6 bases at J, with 6 bases between. There are 10 residues in the CDR3. CDR1 LNHDA and CDR2 SQIVND come from the germline V gene (reference sequence). This sample was included in a study of OX40 agonist ivuxolimab in advanced cancers. Study as a whole: Patients got intravenous ivuxolimab at 0.01 to 10 mg/kg every 2 weeks.

This sequence originates from an adult with an advanced solid tumor such as melanoma, head and neck, liver or kidney cancer. The sequenced sample was CD4+ or CD8+ T cells sorted from blood, obtained in a trial of the OX40 agonist ivuxolimab. This chain joins TRBV19 and TRBJ2-2; D gene uncertain. CDR3 residues: CATRAGELFF. The CDR3 bases are TGTGCCACGAGAGCCGGGGAGCTGTTTTTT.